This T cell receptor (beta chain) was observed in a study of blood T cell repertoires in COVID-19. For the study at large: T cells, B-cell-depleted T cells, or PBMCs provided the cDNA or gDNA that served as material.

Methods used by the authors: Researchers report that nucleated cell counts were estimated from reference gene primer amplification. The table came from immunoSEQ multiplex PCR; TCRdb's copy has only in-frame clones and leaves some out. Clone size and the V and J calls come from that table; the DNA yielded D and trimming. The table records about 150,000 clones, 89% of them present only once. The CDR3 is made up of 16 amino acids. With V trimmed by 3 bases and J by 0 bases, 5 bases remained unmatched. Germline lookup yields CDR1 MNHEY and CDR2 SVGAGI. The sequence was obtained from a human donor in a cohort sampled during active COVID-19. The J gene is TRBJ2-1, the V gene TRBV6-5, with 7 bases lining up with TRBD1. The sample comprised peripheral blood. The CDR3 DNA reads TGTGCCAGCAGTTATCGGACAGGCCTCTCCTACAATGAGCAGTTCTTC. Protein sequence: CASSYRTGLSYNEQFF.